A selection of T cell receptor beta chains follows, all from one sample in a study of OX40 agonist ivuxolimab in advanced cancers. The method was immunoSEQ multiplex PCR; TCRdb's version includes in-frame clones alone and lacks a portion of them. In the table there are roughly 86,000 clones, 75% to 90% of which are singletons. The source material was CD4+ or CD8+ T cells sorted from blood, sampled in a trial of the OX40 agonist ivuxolimab. These receptors were taken from an adult with an advanced solid tumor such as melanoma, head and neck, liver or kidney cancer. Each CDR3 is given with its conserved first and last residue. D genes are given only for firm matches. Size tells how often a clone was seen (once, few, many) or the class of an expanded clone, and some rows leave it out.

CDR3 length,V gene,clone size,J gene,D gene,CDR3 DNA,CDR3 protein
13,TRBV5-6,.,TRBJ2-1,.,TGTGCCAGCAGCCCTGTCTCCTACAATGAGCAGTTCTTC,CASSPVSYNEQFF
14,TRBV5-8,.,TRBJ2-5,.,TGTGCCAGCAGCTTGGGCCCCCCGCCTGGGACCCAGTACTTC,CASSLGPPPGTQYF
18,TRBV11-2,.,TRBJ2-1,TRBD2,TGTGCCAGCAGCTTAGCACCCCTACTAGCGGGAGACATCGATGAGCAGTTCTTC,CASSLAPLLAGDIDEQFF
11,TRBV20-1,.,TRBJ2-7,.,TGCAGTGCTAGTTACTACTACGAGCAGTACTTC,CSASYYYEQYF
13,TRBV27,.,TRBJ1-2,.,TGCGCCAGCAGTTTGGGACGGACCTATGGCTACACCTTC,CASSLGRTYGYTF
14,TRBV29-1,.,TRBJ1-2,.,TGCAGCGTTGCTATACGGCACGATAACTATGGCTACACCTTC,CSVAIRHDNYGYTF
12,TRBV5-4,.,TRBJ2-7,.,TGTGCCAGCAGGGGCAAAGTTGGCGAGCAGTACTTC,CASRGKVGEQYF
15,TRBV10-1,.,TRBJ1-1,.,TGCGCCAGCAGTGAGTCGGGCCAGGGGAAAACTGAAGCTTTCTTT,CASSESGQGKTEAFF
15,TRBV15,.,TRBJ2-7,.,TGTGCCACCAGCAGAGATCGAGGACATTCCTACGAGCAGTACTTC,CATSRDRGHSYEQYF
16,TRBV5-1,.,TRBJ2-3,TRBD2,TGCGCCAGCAGCTTGGGGACTAGCGGGTTCCCGGATACGCAGTATTTT,CASSLGTSGFPDTQYF
15,TRBV27,.,TRBJ2-2,.,TGTGCCAGCAGTTTGACTAGGTGGAGCACCGGGGAGCTGTTTTTT,CASSLTRWSTGELFF
15,TRBV7-6,.,TRBJ1-5,.,TGTGCCAGCAGCTTACTCGACAGAGACAATCAGCCCCAGCATTTT,CASSLLDRDNQPQHF
15,TRBV11-3,.,TRBJ1-1,.,TGTGCCAGCAGCTTAGATCAGGATTTTGCCCTTGAAGCTTTCTTT,CASSLDQDFALEAFF
14,TRBV14,.,TRBJ2-7,.,TGTGCCAGCAGCGGCCCACTTTCCGCCTACGAGCAGTACTTC,CASSGPLSAYEQYF
13,TRBV28,.,TRBJ2-7,.,TGTGCCCTTGGGGGGGACAGCGTCCACGAGCAGTACTTC,CALGGDSVHEQYF
14,TRBV6-6,.,TRBJ2-7,TRBD2,TGTGCCAGCAGTTACCTAGCGGATCCCTACGAGCAGTACTTC,CASSYLADPYEQYF
14,TRBV4-2,.,TRBJ2-7,TRBD2,TGTGCCAGCAGCTTGGTGGGCAGGGAGGGCGAGCAGTACTTC,CASSLVGREGEQYF
16,TRBV11-3,.,TRBJ1-2,.,TGTGCCAGCAGCGACTACACAAAAGCAAATAACTATGGCTACACCTTC,CASSDYTKANNYGYTF
16,TRBV9,.,TRBJ2-7,TRBD2,TGTGCCAGCAGCGTTTTAGTACTAGCGGGAATCCACGAGCAGTACTTC,CASSVLVLAGIHEQYF
15,TRBV5-6,.,TRBJ1-5,.,TGTGCCAGCAGCTTGGGGGGTGAAGGCAATCAGCCCCAGCATTTT,CASSLGGEGNQPQHF
15,TRBV9,.,TRBJ1-2,.,TGTGCCAGCAGCGTCGAGGGCCATGAATCCTATGGCTACACCTTC,CASSVEGHESYGYTF
14,TRBV5-1,.,TRBJ2-3,.,TGCGCCAGCAGCTTGTGGACCCAGGGAGATACGCAGTATTTT,CASSLWTQGDTQYF
14,TRBV18,.,TRBJ2-1,.,TGTGCCAGCTCGGTCCGAAGCTCCTACAATGAGCAGTTCTTC,CASSVRSSYNEQFF
13,TRBV28,.,TRBJ2-7,TRBD1,TGTGCCAGCAGTTCCGGACAGGGGGCCCAGCAGTACTTC,CASSSGQGAQQYF
14,TRBV19,.,TRBJ2-7,TRBD1,TGTGCCAGTAGTCTCCCGGGACAGGGCTACGAGCAGTACTTC,CASSLPGQGYEQYF
15,TRBV6-5,.,TRBJ2-1,.,TGTGCCAGCAGTGCCCAAGACAGCTCCTACAATGAGCAGTTCTTC,CASSAQDSSYNEQFF
12,TRBV4-2,.,TRBJ1-1,.,TGTGCCAGCAGCCAGGGGGGATCGGAAGCTTTCTTT,CASSQGGSEAFF
14,TRBV19,.,TRBJ2-7,.,TGTGCCAGTAGTATAGTCGGCAGGGCCTCCGAGCAGTACTTC,CASSIVGRASEQYF
15,TRBV27,.,TRBJ2-5,.,TGTGCCAGCAGTTTATCAAGACAGGCGCAAGAGACCCAGTACTTC,CASSLSRQAQETQYF
15,TRBV6-1,.,TRBJ2-7,.,TGTGCCAGCAGTGAAGGGTGGTCGGTTCCCTACGAGCAGTACTTC,CASSEGWSVPYEQYF
14,TRBV11-3,.,TRBJ2-3,TRBD2,TGTGCCAGCACCACTAGCGACCACACAGATACGCAGTATTTT,CASTTSDHTDTQYF
14,TRBV7-9,once,TRBJ1-2,.,TGTGCCAGCAGCGCCTCATTATTCGGGGGGCCCTACACCTTC,CASSASLFGGPYTF
14,TRBV11-2,.,TRBJ2-7,.,TGTGCCAGCAGCTTAGAAGGATTCGGATACGAGCAGTACTTC,CASSLEGFGYEQYF
15,TRBV6-1,many,TRBJ2-7,TRBD2,TGTGCCAGCAGGCTCTCGGCGGGAGGGCCGGACGAGCAGTACTTC,CASRLSAGGPDEQYF